Below, 27 T cell receptor beta chains from the same sample are listed, as sequenced in a study of shared clonotypes between healthy human individuals. TCRdb's copy holds only in-frame clones and misses some; the assay was immunoSEQ multiplex PCR. Of about 230,000 clones listed, about 69% are singletons. The sample was memory CD4+ T cells sorted from blood. Subset specified: CD45RA-negative fraction. The receptors derive from a young man in good health.

This chain connects TRBV18 to TRBJ2-5; D gene uncertain. Trimming removed 0 bases at V and 5 bases at J, with 10 bases between. The CDR3 is 14 amino acids. Germline-derived CDR1 and CDR2 are KGHSH and LQKENI. The chain's CDR3 is CASSPPSTGETQYF. The CDR3 coding sequence is TGTGCCAGCTCACCACCTTCGACTGGGGAGACCCAGTACTTC.

The CDR3 is CASSLAGQPVASQFF. The CDR3 region has the DNA TGTGCCAGCAGCTTGGCCGGACAGCCCGTCGCTTCCCAGTTCTTC. V gene TRBV5-8 combines with J gene TRBJ2-1, with a tentative D call TRBD1 (6 bases). Trimming took 0 bases from V and 13 from J, leaving 20 bases between them. The CDR3 has 15 residues. Germline CDR1 reads SGHTS; CDR2 reads YDEGEE.

This rearrangement joins TRBV29-1 to TRBJ2-7; D call uncertain. There are 12 residues in the CDR3. Germline V CDR1 and CDR2: SQVTM, ANQGSEA. V shed 7 bases and J shed 3 bases, with 13 bases lying between them. CDR3 region: CSAEVGNYEQYF. The CDR3 region has the DNA TGCAGCGCTGAGGTGGGGAACTACGAGCAGTACTTC.

Concerning this clone: This specimen includes other DNA sequences encoding the same CDR3. This chain connects TRBV2 to TRBJ2-2; 8 nucleotides match TRBD1. The CDR3 is 14 residues long. Germline CDR1 is SNHLY and CDR2 is FYNNEI. J was trimmed by 3 bases and V by 7 bases; bases with no gene match: 4. The CDR3 region is CASTGQVDTGELFF. CDR3 bases: TGTGCCAGCACGGGACAGGTCGACACCGGGGAGCTGTTTTTT.

This CDR3 is CASSVGGQGDHEQYF. The CDR3 DNA sequence: TGTGCCAGCAGCGTGGGAGGACAGGGGGACCACGAGCAGTACTTC. The rearrangement joins TRBV9 to TRBJ2-7; 10 bases are a match to TRBD1. Germline V CDR1 and CDR2: SGDLS, YYNGEE. Trimming took 2 bases from V and 5 from J; bases not matched to a gene: 7. The CDR3 sequence is 15 residues long.

This rearrangement joins TRBV7-2 to TRBJ1-5; D may be TRBD1 (5 bases). The V and J ends lost 4 bases and 2 bases respectively, with 6 bases between them. Germline V CDR1 and CDR2: SGHTA, FQGNSA. The CDR3 sequence is 13 residues long. Written as DNA, the CDR3 is TGTGCCAGCAGCTCACAGGGCAATCAGCCCCAGCATTTT. It translates to CASSSQGNQPQHF. Full variable domain (outside the CDR3, taken from reference TRBV7-2 and TRBJ1-5): GAGVSQSPSNKVTEKGKDVELRCDPISGHTALYWYRQSLGQGLEFLIYFQGNSAPDKSGLPSDRFSAERTGGSVSTLTIQRTQQEDSAVYLCASSSQGNQPQHFGDGTRLSIL.

This clone was found a few times. V and J are TRBV5-6 and TRBJ2-7; 8 bases agree with TRBD2. This CDR3 comprises 15 residues. The junction had 6 bases not matched to a gene; V was cut back by 3 bases and J by 1 base. CDR1 and CDR2 from the germline V gene are SGHDT and YYEEEE. CDR3 sequence reads: CASSSSGRASYEQYF. The CDR3 nucleotides are TGTGCCAGCAGCTCGAGCGGGAGAGCTTCCTACGAGCAGTACTTC.

This chain links TRBV6-6 with TRBJ2-7, with 9 bases fitting TRBD1. The CDR3 spans 14 residues. Germline trimming cut 7 bases from V and 6 bases from J; bases unmatched to any gene: 10. Germline V gene lookup returns CDR1 MNHNY and CDR2 SVGAGI (reference sequence). In DNA form, the CDR3 reads TGTGCCAGCACCCTTCTGGGACAGGGATCCGAGCAGTACTTC. It yields the protein CASTLLGQGSEQYF.

Regarding this clone: The same CDR3 arises from other DNA sequences in this sample as well. V usage is TRBV9 and J usage is TRBJ2-3; perhaps TRBD1 as D (6 bases). Germline V gene lookup returns CDR1 SGDLS and CDR2 YYNGEE. The CDR3 extends over 13 amino acids. Trimming shortened V by 0 bases and J by 4 bases, and 6 bases separated the two germline ends. Written as DNA, the CDR3 is TGTGCCAGCAGCGTAGCAGGGGCAGATACGCAGTATTTT. It specifies CASSVAGADTQYF.

This clone showed up just once. The chain couples TRBV2 to TRBJ1-1; D not certain. Germline CDR1 reads SNHLY; CDR2 reads FYNNEI. This CDR3 contains 13 residues. V lost 6 bases and J 4 bases, leaving 12 bases between the germline ends. The CDR3 DNA reads TGTGCCAGCAGGCCCGATGGAGGCACTGAAGCTTTCTTT. Amino acid sequence: CASRPDGGTEAFF. Combining the CDR3 with reference TRBV2 and TRBJ1-1 gives the whole variable domain EPEVTQTPSHQVTQMGQEVILRCVPISNHLYFYWYRQILGQKVEFLVSFYNNEISEKSEIFDDQFSVERPDGSNFTLKIRSTKLEDSAMYFCASRPDGGTEAFFGQGTRLTVV.

The rearrangement uses TRBV6-5 and TRBJ2-3, with no clear D. Trimming removed 6 bases from V and 1 base from J, with 11 bases in between. The germline gives CDR1 MNHEY, CDR2 SVGAGI. This CDR3 comprises 14 residues. The CDR3 sequence is CASRAPLGTDTQYF. CDR3 coding DNA: TGTGCCAGCAGAGCCCCCTTGGGCACAGATACGCAGTATTTT.

This clone was observed at least ten times. The CDR3: CAWSSNLTPVHPTDTQYF. The CDR3 DNA reads TGTGCCTGGAGTTCCAATCTGACTCCCGTCCATCCCACAGATACGCAGTATTTT. This chain connects TRBV30 to TRBJ2-3; the D is unclear. The CDR3 is 18 amino acids. CDR1 GTSNPN and CDR2 SVGIG come from the germline V gene (reference sequence). Trimming pared 2 bases from V and 2 bases from J, leaving 23 bases between.

This chain joins TRBV6-1 and TRBJ2-7, with D possibly being TRBD1 or TRBD2 (6 bases each). CDR1 and CDR2 from the germline V gene are MNHNS and SASEGT. Trimming took off 6 bases at V and 2 bases at J, with 14 bases between the two ends. The CDR3 is 14 amino acids. CDR3: CASRRGDGAYEQYF. CDR3 nucleotides: TGTGCCAGCAGGAGGGGGGACGGGGCCTACGAGCAGTACTTC.

V and J are TRBV18 and TRBJ1-2, with 7 bases aligning to TRBD1. V lost 4 bases to trimming and J lost 1 base; unmatched junction nucleotides: 0. The germline gives CDR1 KGHSH, CDR2 LQKENI. The CDR3 length is 13 residues. The DNA for the CDR3 is TGTGCCAGCTCACGGGACAGTAACTATGGCTACACCTTC. It specifies CASSRDSNYGYTF.

The chain recombines TRBV5-4 with TRBJ2-4; weak D call: TRBD1 (6 bases). Deletions cut 4 bases from V and 8 bases from J, with 13 bases between. Per the germline V gene, CDR1 is SGHNT and CDR2 is YYREEE (reference sequence). This CDR3 is built from 13 residues. The CDR3 bases are TGTGCCAGCAGCCCGAACAGGGAAGACATTCAGTACTTC. Translating gives CASSPNREDIQYF.

V usage is TRBV9 and J usage is TRBJ2-7, with D possibly matching TRBD2 (6 bases). Germline CDR1 and CDR2: SGDLS and YYNGEE. This CDR3 region has 16 residues. The V gene lost 0 bases and the J gene lost 0 bases, with 13 bases spanning the gap. The chain's CDR3 is CASSVGAGILSYEQYF. The CDR3 DNA reads TGTGCCAGCAGCGTAGGGGCGGGAATTCTCTCCTACGAGCAGTACTTC.

There are many counts of this clone. V is TRBV10-2 and J is TRBJ2-7, with D possibly being TRBD2 (6 bases). CDR3 length: 12 amino acids. Germline V gives CDR1 WSHSY, CDR2 SAAADI. Trimming shortened V by 7 bases and J by 5 bases, and 12 bases separated the two germline ends. The DNA for the CDR3 is TGCGCCAGCACGGAGGGCAGGAACGAGCAGTACTTC. It encodes CASTEGRNEQYF.

The J gene is TRBJ1-5, the V gene TRBV7-2; D might be TRBD1 (5 bases). Germline V gives CDR1 SGHTA, CDR2 FQGNSA. V dropped 6 bases and J dropped 6 bases, with 18 bases sitting between them. This CDR3 has 15 residues. DNA of the CDR3: TGTGCCAGCAGTGCGGGGCAGCCGGGGGGTCAGCCCCAGCATTTT. Protein product: CASSAGQPGGQPQHF.

This chain connects TRBV19 to TRBJ2-7; D not resolved. CDR1 is LNHDA and CDR2 is SQIVND in the germline V gene (reference sequence). The CDR3 is made up of 15 amino acids. The V gene lost 2 bases and the J gene lost 2 bases, with 13 bases spanning the gap. The CDR3 nucleotides are TGTGCCAGTAGTATAAGCCCGGGCAGTCCCTACGAGCAGTACTTC. Residues: CASSISPGSPYEQYF.

In its sample, this clone was seen a few times. The CDR3 loop reads CASSSGTGILAGYTF. For the CDR3, the DNA is TGTGCCAGCAGCTCCGGGACAGGTATCCTGGCTGGCTACACCTTC. J is TRBJ1-2 and V is TRBV5-5, with 8 bases matching TRBD1. V shed 3 bases, J shed 7 bases, and the junction held 11 bases outside the gene matches. This CDR3 is built from 15 residues. The germline V gene has CDR1 SGHKS and CDR2 YYEKEE (reference sequence).

The CDR3 region is CASSPPPWYQETQYF. The CDR3 DNA reads as TGTGCCAGCAGCCCACCGCCTTGGTACCAAGAGACCCAGTACTTC. The rearrangement joins TRBV7-2 to TRBJ2-5, with no clear D. This CDR3 has 15 residues. Trimming removed 5 bases at V and 0 bases at J, with 13 bases between. Looked up from germline, CDR1 is SGHTA and CDR2 is FQGNSA.

This clone has only one observation. The chain combines TRBV10-3 with TRBJ1-5, with TRBD1 matching over 11 bases. V lost 8 bases to trimming and J lost 6 bases; unmatched junction nucleotides: 6. CDR1 is ENHRY, CDR2 SYGVKD, per germline. This CDR3 has 14 residues. The CDR3 DNA is TGTGCCATCGGGGGGACAGGGGGATCTCAGCCCCAGCATTTT. Translation: CAIGGTGGSQPQHF.

The chain combines TRBV19 with TRBJ2-2; TRBD1 agrees at 9 bases. This CDR3 has 16 amino acids. Germline CDR1 reads LNHDA; CDR2 reads SQIVND (reference sequence). V lost 3 bases, J lost 5 bases, and 7 bases stayed unmatched. The CDR3 reads CASSISGTGYTGELFF. The CDR3 DNA reads TGTGCCAGTAGTATCTCCGGGACAGGGTATACCGGGGAGCTGTTTTTT. The whole variable domain, remainder taken from reference TRBV19 and TRBJ2-2, is DGGITQSPKYLFRKEGQNVTLSCEQNLNHDAMYWYRQDPGQGLRLIYYSQIVNDFQKGDIAEGYSVSREKKESFPLTVTSAQKNPTAFYLCASSISGTGYTGELFFGEGSRLTVL.

The chain couples TRBV27 to TRBJ2-4; the match to TRBD1 covers 8 bases. This CDR3 is built from 11 residues. After removal of 2 bases from V and 14 bases from J, the junction contained 2 bases not matched to a gene. From germline, CDR1 is MNHEY and CDR2 SMNVEV (reference sequence). CDR3 nucleotide sequence: TGTGCCAGCAGTTTAGGACAGGGAAAGTACTTC. It yields the protein CASSLGQGKYF.

The CDR3 loop reads CASSPSTQVGEQFF. The CDR3 nucleotides read TGTGCCAGCAGCCCTAGTACCCAGGTGGGTGAGCAGTTCTTC. The chain links TRBV7-9 to TRBJ2-1; unclear D gene. The CDR3 spans 14 residues. In germline, CDR1 is SEHNR, CDR2 FQNEAQ (reference sequence). V dropped 5 bases and J dropped 9 bases, with 17 bases sitting between them.

In this sample, this clone turned up many times. The chain joins TRBV2 to TRBJ1-4, with 8 bases lining up with TRBD1. Germline V gene data show CDR1 as SNHLY and CDR2 as FYNNEI. With 7 bases clipped from V and 8 bases from J, the junction kept 6 bases outside the gene matches. The CDR3 loop spans 13 amino acids. The CDR3 DNA follows: TGTGCCAGCAAGCCGACAGGGGTCGAAAAACTGTTTTTT. It codes for CASKPTGVEKLFF.

The chain recombines TRBV2 with TRBJ2-7; D gene uncertain. CDR3 length equals 10 residues. Germline V CDR1 and CDR2: SNHLY, FYNNEI. The CDR3 sequence: CGSNSYEQYF. CDR3 nucleotide sequence: TGTGGTTCAAACTCCTACGAGCAGTACTTC.